One and the same sample provided the 22 T cell receptor beta chains below, sequenced in a study of cytomegalovirus exposure and HLA in healthy donors. Generated by immunoSEQ multiplex PCR, the TCRdb table keeps only in-frame clones and is missing some. The table lists 140,000 to 150,000 clones, about nine tenths of them singletons. The sequenced sample consisted of PBMCs. These receptors all come from a young man in good health and CMV-seropositive.

The chain employs TRBV11-2 and TRBJ2-3; D is possibly TRBD2 (6 bases). The germline gives CDR1 SGHAT, CDR2 FQNNGV. The CDR3 length is 15 residues. Trimming left V 2 bases short and J 6 bases short, with 15 bases between. The CDR3 spells CASSLSGSEGDTQYF. In DNA form, the CDR3 reads TGTGCCAGCAGCTTAAGCGGGTCCGAGGGGGATACGCAGTATTTT.

V usage is TRBV11-2 and J usage is TRBJ2-1; 11 bases line up with TRBD2. The CDR3 is made up of 19 amino acids. V shed 0 bases and J 0 bases; nucleotides not matched to a gene: 7. Germline CDR1 is SGHAT and CDR2 is FQNNGV. DNA for the CDR3: TGTGCCAGCAGCTTAGATATAGCGGGGGGGACCCTCTCCTACAATGAGCAGTTCTTC. It is translated as CASSLDIAGGTLSYNEQFF. The whole variable domain, remainder taken from reference TRBV11-2 and TRBJ2-1, is EAGVAQSPRYKIIEKRQSVAFWCNPISGHATLYWYQQILGQGPKLLIQFQNNGVVDDSQLPKDRFSAERLKGVDSTLKIQPAKLEDSAVYLCASSLDIAGGTLSYNEQFFGPGTRLTVL.

The chain is built from TRBV7-2 and TRBJ1-5; tentatively, D is TRBD1 (6 bases). The CDR3 length is 15 residues. Between the trimmed V and J ends, which lost 4 bases and 3 bases, there was a span of 13 bases. The germline gives CDR1 SGHTA, CDR2 FQGNSA. The CDR3 nucleotides are TGTGCCAGCAGCTCGACAGGAGGTAACAATCAGCCCCAGCATTTT. Encoded protein: CASSSTGGNNQPQHF.

The DNA of the CDR3 is TGTGCCAGCAGCTCCCAGGACACTGAAGCTTTCTTT. Amino acids: CASSSQDTEAFF. The chain carries TRBV5-4 and TRBJ1-1; D remains unclear. Trimming pared 3 bases from V and 3 bases from J, leaving 6 bases between. CDR3 length equals 12 residues. Germline V gene lookup returns CDR1 SGHNT and CDR2 YYREEE (reference sequence).

The J gene is TRBJ2-6, the V gene TRBV5-1; 9 bases agree with TRBD1. J was trimmed by 1 base and V by 4 bases; bases with no gene match: 6. Germline CDR1 SGHRS, CDR2 YFSETQ. This CDR3 spans 17 amino acids. CDR3 loop: CASSGRGQGSGANVLTF. In nucleotides, the CDR3 is TGCGCCAGCAGCGGGAGGGGACAGGGATCTGGGGCCAACGTCCTGACTTTC. Drawing the rest from reference TRBV5-1 and TRBJ2-6, the complete variable domain is KAGVTQTPRYLIKTRGQQVTLSCSPISGHRSVSWYQQTPGQGLQFLFEYFSETQRNKGNFPGRFSGRQFSNSRSEMNVSTLELGDSALYLCASSGRGQGSGANVLTFGAGSRLTVL.

The CDR3, as DNA: TGTGCCAGCAGTTTACTATCTCCGGCCAACACCGGGGAGCTGTTTTTT. Its protein product is CASSLLSPANTGELFF. The rearrangement uses TRBV2 and TRBJ2-2; D gene ambiguous. Trimming removed 5 bases at V and 2 bases at J, with 15 bases between. The V gene's germline CDR1 is SNHLY and CDR2 FYNNEI. This CDR3 spans 16 amino acids.

V usage is TRBV28 and J usage is TRBJ1-5, with 12 bases aligning to TRBD1. Germline V gives CDR1 MDHEN, CDR2 SYDVKM. The CDR3 runs 14 residues. V dropped 6 bases and J dropped 5; count of bases not matched to a gene: 2. CDR3 in DNA: TGTGCCAGCAGGGGGACAGGGGGCTATCAGCCCCAGCATTTT. Amino acid sequence: CASRGTGGYQPQHF.

This chain joins TRBV6-1 and TRBJ2-2; D unclear. The germline V gene encodes CDR1 MNHNS and CDR2 SASEGT. The CDR3 totals 14 residues. Trimming took off 5 bases at V and 6 bases at J, with 13 bases between the two ends. CDR3 nucleotides: TGTGCCAGCAGTAACTTCGACTTGGCCGGGGAGCTGTTTTTT. This codes for CASSNFDLAGELFF.

The genes are TRBV30 and TRBJ2-1, with 8 positions matching TRBD2. V shed 3 bases, J shed 6 bases, and the junction held 7 bases outside the gene matches. Germline CDR1 is GTSNPN and CDR2 is SVGIG (reference sequence). The CDR3 contains 14 residues. This CDR3 reads CAWSQGLGVNEQFF. Written as DNA, the CDR3 is TGTGCCTGGAGCCAGGGACTAGGGGTCAATGAGCAGTTCTTC.

This chain uses TRBV7-6 with TRBJ1-1; 7 bases agree with TRBD1. This CDR3 comprises 14 residues. The trim removed 5 bases at V and 11 bases at J, leaving 14 bases unmatched. The V gene's germline CDR1 is SGHVS and CDR2 FNYEAQ. The CDR3 DNA reads TGTGCCAGCAGCATTAGTAAGAGGGGGCTGGACGCTTTCTTT. Translating gives CASSISKRGLDAFF.

Details on this clone: The junction departs from germline at one end; a sequencing error may be responsible. This chain connects TRBV5-1 to TRBJ2-6; TRBD1 matches 7 bases. The germline gives CDR1 SGHRS, CDR2 YFSETQ. This CDR3 contains 16 residues. CDR3 amino acids: CASSSTGTAGANVLTF. CDR3 nucleotide sequence: TGCGCCAGCAGCTCCACCGGGACAGCTGGAGCCAACGTCCTGACTTTC.

This chain joins TRBV19 and TRBJ2-7; a possible D gene is TRBD1 (7 bases). The CDR3 covers 16 residues. Between the trimmed V and J ends, which lost 3 bases and 2 bases, there was a span of 17 bases. Germline V CDR1 and CDR2: LNHDA, SQIVND (reference sequence). The CDR3, as DNA: TGTGCCAGTAGTATTGGTCAGGGGGGAATCCCCTACGAGCAGTACTTC. Encoded protein: CASSIGQGGIPYEQYF. Using reference TRBV19 and TRBJ2-7 for the parts outside the CDR3, the full variable domain is DGGITQSPKYLFRKEGQNVTLSCEQNLNHDAMYWYRQDPGQGLRLIYYSQIVNDFQKGDIAEGYSVSREKKESFPLTVTSAQKNPTAFYLCASSIGQGGIPYEQYFGPGTRLTVT.

This clone was picked up one time. The chain uses TRBV11-2 and TRBJ2-7, with a weak D call TRBD2 (5 bases). Germline CDR1 reads SGHAT; CDR2 reads FQNNGV. The germline V and J ends were trimmed by 3 bases and 2 bases, with 11 bases remaining between them. CDR3 size: 14 residues. The CDR3 DNA sequence: TGTGCCAGCAGCTTCCGCGGGCCAGCCTACGAGCAGTACTTC. It encodes CASSFRGPAYEQYF.

The chain couples TRBV30 to TRBJ2-3; 8 bases are a match to TRBD2. The germline V gene encodes CDR1 GTSNPN and CDR2 SVGIG (reference sequence). The CDR3 is made up of 15 amino acids. The V gene end was trimmed by 0 bases and the J gene end by 6 bases; junction bases not matched to a gene: 8. The DNA for the CDR3 is TGTGCCTGGAGTGTACTTCAGCGGGAGAGGGATACGCAGTATTTT. Translation: CAWSVLQRERDTQYF.

V gene TRBV6-1 combines with J gene TRBJ1-5; possible D gene TRBD1, 5 bases. Trimming removed 8 bases from V and 5 bases from J, with 16 bases in between. Germline V CDR1 and CDR2: MNHNS, SASEGT. This CDR3 is built from 14 residues. The CDR3 DNA reads as TGTGCCAGCGGCCGGGGGGACTGGCATCAGCCCCAGCATTTT. It translates to CASGRGDWHQPQHF.

This chain links TRBV5-1 with TRBJ2-7; 8 bases line up with TRBD2. Germline CDR1 reads SGHRS; CDR2 reads YFSETQ. J gave up 4 bases and V 0 bases, and 6 bases lay outside the gene matches. The CDR3 loop spans 15 amino acids. The CDR3 coding sequence is TGCGCCAGCAGCTTGGGAACGGGAGGGTTGTACGAGCAGTACTTC. This encodes CASSLGTGGLYEQYF.

The chain is built from TRBV2 and TRBJ1-5; D perhaps matches TRBD1 (5 bases). The ends were cut back, 1 base at V and 3 bases at J, with 7 bases in the middle. The CDR3 contains 14 residues. The germline V gene has CDR1 SNHLY and CDR2 FYNNEI. The CDR3 nucleotides read TGTGCCAGCAGTGAAGGGGGGGTCAATCAGCCCCAGCATTTT. Translation: CASSEGGVNQPQHF.

This rearrangement joins TRBV6-4 to TRBJ2-5; maybe TRBD2 (5 bases). Germline CDR1 is MRHNA and CDR2 is SNTAGT. The CDR3 contains 13 residues. V lost 3 bases, J lost 7 bases, and 12 bases lay in between. The CDR3 DNA reads TGTGCCAGCAGTGAAGGGCCAAGCGGGACCCAGTACTTC. As protein: CASSEGPSGTQYF.

The gene calls are TRBV6-4 and TRBJ1-1; no firm D call. V dropped 2 bases and J dropped 1 base, with 5 bases sitting between them. The CDR3 extends over 13 amino acids. Germline V gives CDR1 MRHNA, CDR2 SNTAGT. CDR3 in amino acids: CASSDGENTEAFF. DNA for the CDR3: TGTGCCAGCAGTGACGGAGAGAACACTGAAGCTTTCTTT.

V is TRBV28 and J is TRBJ2-7; 7 nucleotides line up with TRBD1. The CDR3 sequence is 13 residues long. CDR1 MDHEN and CDR2 SYDVKM come from the germline V gene. The ends lost 9 bases at V and 3 bases at J; junction bases unmatched: 8. The DNA of the CDR3 is TGTGCCAGTCAAGACAGGGAGAACTACGAGCAGTACTTC. Translation gives CASQDRENYEQYF.

This chain uses TRBV6-1 with TRBJ1-4, with 10 bases that match TRBD1. Unmatched junction bases numbered 5, after V lost 8 bases and J lost 5 bases. Germline assignment: CDR1 MNHNS and CDR2 SASEGT. This CDR3 comprises 14 residues. The CDR3: CASDRTGGNEKLFF. In DNA form, the CDR3 reads TGTGCCAGCGACCGGACAGGGGGAAATGAAAAACTGTTTTTT.

This clone appeared a single time. The junction and the germline gene differ at one end; a read error may be behind it. The chain has TRBV2 and TRBJ1-1; 8 positions match TRBD1. The CDR3 runs to 13 residues. Germline V gives CDR1 SNHLY, CDR2 FYNNEI. DNA of the CDR3: TGTGCCAGCAGTGTTGCAGGGGGCGTAGAGTCTATCTTT. Translated, it gives CASSVAGGVESIF.